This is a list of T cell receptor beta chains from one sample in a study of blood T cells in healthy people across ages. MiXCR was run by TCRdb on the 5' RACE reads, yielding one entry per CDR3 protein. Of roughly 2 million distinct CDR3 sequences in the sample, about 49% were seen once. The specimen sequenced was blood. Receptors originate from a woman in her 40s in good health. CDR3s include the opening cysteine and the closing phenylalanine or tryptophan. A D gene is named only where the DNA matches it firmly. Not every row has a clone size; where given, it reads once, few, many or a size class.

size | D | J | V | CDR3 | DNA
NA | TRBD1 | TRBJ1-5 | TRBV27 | CASSRSGDSRYPPTPQHF | TGTGCCAGCAGTCGGTCCGGGGACAGCAGGTACCCCCCCACTCCCCAGCATTTT
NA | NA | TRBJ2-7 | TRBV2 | CASSDARNSYEQYF | TGTGCCAGCAGTGACGCGAGAAACTCCTACGAGCAGTACTTC
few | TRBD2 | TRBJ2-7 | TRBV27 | CASSLVGAGALYEQYF | TGTGCCAGCAGTTTGGTTGGAGCGGGGGCCTTATACGAGCAGTACTTC
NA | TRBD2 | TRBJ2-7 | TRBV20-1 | CSARSSGGSMYEQYF | TGCAGTGCTAGGAGTAGCGGGGGGAGTATGTACGAGCAGTACTTC
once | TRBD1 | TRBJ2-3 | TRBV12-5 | CASGSGRDSLTDTQYF | TGTGCTAGTGGTTCCGGACGGGACAGTTTGACAGATACGCAGTATTTT
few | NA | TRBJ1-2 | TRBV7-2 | CASSLQKRANYGYTF | TGTGCCAGCAGCTTACAGAAAAGAGCTAACTATGGCTACACCTTC
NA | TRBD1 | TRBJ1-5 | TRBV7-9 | CASSYGTANSNQPQHF | TGTGCCAGCAGCTACGGGACAGCGAATAGCAATCAGCCCCAGCATTTT
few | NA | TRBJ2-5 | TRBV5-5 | CASSHVTGQETQYF | TGTGCCAGCAGCCATGTAACTGGGCAAGAGACCCAGTACTTC
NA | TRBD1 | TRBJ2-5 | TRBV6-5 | CASSYGRTGRETQYF | TGTGCCAGCAGTTACGGTCGGACAGGGAGGGAGACCCAGTACTTC
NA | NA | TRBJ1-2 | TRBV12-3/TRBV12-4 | CASSARQGNYGYTF | TGTGCCAGCAGCGCCCGGCAGGGGAACTATGGCTACACCTTC
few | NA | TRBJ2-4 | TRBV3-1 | CASSHRTEAISLAKNIQYF | TGTGCCAGCAGCCACCGGACTGAGGCTATCAGTCTAGCCAAAAACATTCAGTACTTC
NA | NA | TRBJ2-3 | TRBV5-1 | CASSSTSLADTQYF | TGCGCCAGCAGCTCAACCAGTCTAGCGGATACGCAGTATTTT
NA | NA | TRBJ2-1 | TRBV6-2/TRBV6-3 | CASSRVPRGEQFF | TGTGCCAGCAGCCGCGTCCCTCGCGGGGAGCAGTTCTTC
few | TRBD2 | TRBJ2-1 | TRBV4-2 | CASSQGGLADNNEQFF | TGTGCCAGCAGCCAAGGGGGACTAGCGGATAACAATGAGCAGTTCTTC
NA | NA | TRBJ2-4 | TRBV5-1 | CASSRGLTGPGNIQYF | TGCGCCAGCAGCAGGGGACTGACAGGGCCAGGAAACATTCAGTACTTC
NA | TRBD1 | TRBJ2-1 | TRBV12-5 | CASARDERQGLNEQFF | TGTGCTAGTGCCAGGGATGAACGACAGGGCCTCAATGAGCAGTTCTTC
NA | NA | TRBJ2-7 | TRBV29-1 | CSVGGDAYEQYF | TGCAGCGTTGGGGGGGATGCCTACGAGCAGTACTTC
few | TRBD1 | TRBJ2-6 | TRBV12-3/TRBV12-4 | CASSADRAHSGANVLTF | TGTGCCAGCAGCGCGGACAGGGCCCACTCTGGGGCCAACGTCCTGACTTTC
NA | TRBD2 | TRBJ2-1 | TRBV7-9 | CASSLTRGASYKEQFF | TGTGCCAGCAGCTTAACGCGGGGGGCCTCCTACAAGGAGCAGTTCTTC
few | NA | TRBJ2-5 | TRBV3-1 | CASNPLGQETQYF | TGTGCCAGCAACCCGCTCGGCCAAGAGACCCAGTACTTC
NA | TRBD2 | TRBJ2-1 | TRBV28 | CASGGGAIYNEQFF | TGTGCCTCGGGCGGGGGGGCTATCTACAATGAGCAGTTCTTC
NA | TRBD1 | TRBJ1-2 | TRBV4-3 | CASSQVTGTGYGYTF | TGCGCCAGCAGTCAAGTTACCGGGACAGGCTATGGCTACACCTTC
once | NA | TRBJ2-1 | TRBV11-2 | CASSTINGPGGYEQFF | TGTGCCAGCAGCACCATTAACGGACCCGGGGGCTATGAGCAGTTCTTC
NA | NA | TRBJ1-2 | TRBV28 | CASSLYAGVLPNGYTF | TGTGCCAGCAGTTTATATGCGGGTGTACTTCCTAATGGCTACACCTTC
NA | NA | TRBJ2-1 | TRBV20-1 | CSARDPWRGYNEQFF | TGCAGTGCTAGAGACCCCTGGAGGGGCTACAATGAGCAGTTCTTC
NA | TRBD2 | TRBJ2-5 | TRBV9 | CASSVAQAGGGETQYF | TGTGCCAGCAGCGTAGCACAAGCGGGGGGCGGGGAGACCCAGTACTTC
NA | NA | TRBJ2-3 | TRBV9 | CASSVDPPGASTDTQYF | TGTGCCAGCAGCGTGGATCCTCCCGGTGCTAGCACAGATACGCAGTATTTT
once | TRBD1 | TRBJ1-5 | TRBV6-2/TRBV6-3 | CASREPDRDRGEGNQPQHF | TGTGCCAGCAGAGAACCGGACCGGGACAGGGGTGAGGGCAATCAGCCCCAGCATTTT
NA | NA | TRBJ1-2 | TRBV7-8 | CASSPIQGPLSNYGYTF | TGTGCCAGCAGCCCCATACAGGGTCCCCTATCTAACTATGGCTACACCTTC
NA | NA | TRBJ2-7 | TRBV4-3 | CASSQDGTSTDYEQYF | TGCGCCAGCAGCCAGGACGGGACATCCACTGACTACGAGCAGTACTTC
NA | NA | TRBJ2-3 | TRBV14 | CASSQVIGITGDTQYF | TGTGCCAGCAGCCAAGTCATAGGGATAACAGGAGATACGCAGTATTTT
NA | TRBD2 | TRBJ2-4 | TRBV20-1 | CSALLWPRGDIQYF | TGCAGTGCCCTTCTCTGGCCCCGGGGGGACATTCAGTACTTC
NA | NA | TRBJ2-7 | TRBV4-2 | CASSSRLIGSSYNEQYF | TGTGCCAGCAGCTCCCGTTTGATCGGAAGCTCCTACAATGAGCAGTACTTC
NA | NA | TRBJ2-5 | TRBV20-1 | CSAYGALGGRETQYF | TGCAGTGCTTACGGGGCACTAGGGGGTCGTGAGACCCAGTACTTC
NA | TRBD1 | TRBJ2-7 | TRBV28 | CASSFSAGGRSYEQYF | TGTGCCAGCAGTTTCTCCGCAGGGGGCAGGTCCTACGAGCAGTACTTC
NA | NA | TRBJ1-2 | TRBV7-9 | CASSLEDLGGYTF | TGTGCCAGCAGCTTAGAGGATTTGGGAGGCTACACCTTC
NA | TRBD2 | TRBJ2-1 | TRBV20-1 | CSAFRTSGGSSYNEQFF | TGCAGTGCTTTTAGGACTAGCGGGGGTTCCTCCTACAATGAGCAGTTCTTC
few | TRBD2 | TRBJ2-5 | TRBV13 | CASTLRGGGAHEQYF | TGTGCCAGCACCCTTCGGGGCGGGGGGGCTCATGAGCAGTACTTC
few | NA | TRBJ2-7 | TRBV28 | CASLTGLPYEQYF | TGTGCCAGCCTAACAGGGCTCCCCTACGAGCAGTACTTC
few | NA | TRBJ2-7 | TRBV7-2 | CASSGDAAYEQYF | TGTGCCAGCTCCGGGGACGCTGCCTACGAGCAGTACTTC
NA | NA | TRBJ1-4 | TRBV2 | CASQRTTNEKLFF | TGTGCCAGCCAAAGAACAACTAATGAAAAACTGTTTTTT
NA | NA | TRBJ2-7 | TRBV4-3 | CASSQRQAGLRGHNEQYF | TGCGCCAGCAGCCAACGGCAAGCGGGGCTTCGGGGACACAATGAGCAGTACTTC